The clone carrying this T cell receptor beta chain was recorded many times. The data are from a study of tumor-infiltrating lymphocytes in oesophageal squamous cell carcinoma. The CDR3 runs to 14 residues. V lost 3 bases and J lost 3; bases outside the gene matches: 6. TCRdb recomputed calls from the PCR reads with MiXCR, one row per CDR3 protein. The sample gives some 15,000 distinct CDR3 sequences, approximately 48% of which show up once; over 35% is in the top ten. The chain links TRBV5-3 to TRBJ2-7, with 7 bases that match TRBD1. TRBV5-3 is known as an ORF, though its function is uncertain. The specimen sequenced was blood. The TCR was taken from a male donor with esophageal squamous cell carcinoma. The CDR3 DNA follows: TGTGCCAGAAGCTCCGGACAGGTAAGCTACGAGCAGTACTTC. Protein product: CARSSGQVSYEQYF.